This record concerns one T cell receptor (beta chain) sequence. The antigen is not known. Repertoires were generated with immunoSEQ multiplex PCR, while TCRdb's copy carries only in-frame clones and drops some. The sample carries about 66,000 clones, about 90% recorded once. Germline V gives CDR1 SGHTA, CDR2 FQGNSA. V shed 5 bases and J 4 bases; nucleotides not matched to a gene: 12. The length of the CDR3 is 17 residues. The sample originates from a study of T cell responses to AZD1222 COVID-19 vaccine. Findings and caveats of the study: Among AZD1222 vaccinees, only 6 or 7 were seropositive at baseline. Clonal diversity was possibly underestimated, and the donors were mostly white British, with more females. Across the whole spike, CD4 TCRs peaked at regions 160-218 and 743-854. Nearly half of the spike-specific TCRs reportedly recognize variant regions that carry no mutations.

The receptor was derived from an adult in good health. The specimen comprised peripheral blood, sampled on day 0 of AZD1222 vaccination. This chain uses TRBV7-2 with TRBJ2-2, with TRBD2 matching over 8 bases. CDR3 loop: CASSLGASGGLTGELFF. The CDR3 DNA follows: TGTGCCAGCAGCCTAGGGGCGAGCGGGGGCCTCACCGGGGAGCTGTTTTTT.